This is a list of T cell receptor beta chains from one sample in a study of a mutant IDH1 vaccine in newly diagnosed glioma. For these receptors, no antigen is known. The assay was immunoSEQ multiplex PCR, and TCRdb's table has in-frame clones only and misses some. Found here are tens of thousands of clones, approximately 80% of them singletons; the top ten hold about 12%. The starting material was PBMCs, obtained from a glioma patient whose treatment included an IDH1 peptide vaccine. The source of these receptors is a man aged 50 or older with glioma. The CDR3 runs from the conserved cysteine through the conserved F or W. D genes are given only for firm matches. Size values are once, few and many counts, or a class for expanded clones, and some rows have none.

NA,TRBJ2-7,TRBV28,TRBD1,TGTGCCAGCAGTTTATCGGGGACAGGGATCTACGAGCAGTACTTC,CASSLSGTGIYEQYF
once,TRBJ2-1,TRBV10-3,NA,TGTGCCATCAGTGAGTCAGGGGGCTCCTACAATGAGCAGTTCTTC,CAISESGGSYNEQFF
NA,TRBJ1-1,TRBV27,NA,TGTGCCAGCAGCAGCGGGGGCAACACTGAAGCTTTCTTT,CASSSGGNTEAFF
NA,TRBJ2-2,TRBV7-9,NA,TGTGCCAGCAGCTTGCTGGGAGGAAGTGCCGGGGAGCTGTTTTTT,CASSLLGGSAGELFF
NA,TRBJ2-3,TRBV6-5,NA,TGTGCCAGCAGAAGCGACACAGATACGCAGTATTTT,CASRSDTDTQYF
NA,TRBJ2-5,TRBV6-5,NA,TGTGCCAGCAGTTACGCCATAGGGGTGGGGGAAGAGACCCAGTACTTC,CASSYAIGVGEETQYF
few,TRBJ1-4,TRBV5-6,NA,TGTGCCAGCAGCTTGTCAGGGTCAACTAATGAAAAACTGTTTTTT,CASSLSGSTNEKLFF
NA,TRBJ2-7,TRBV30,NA,TGTGCCTGGAGTAGGGGCAGAACCTACGAGCAGTACTTC,CAWSRGRTYEQYF
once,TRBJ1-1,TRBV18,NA,TGTGCCAGCTCACCGGATCTCGGGGGCACTGAAGCTTTCTTT,CASSPDLGGTEAFF
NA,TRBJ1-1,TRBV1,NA,TGCACCAGCAGCCTTGATACATCGAACACTGAAGCTTTCTTT,CTSSLDTSNTEAFF
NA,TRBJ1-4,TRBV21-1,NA,TGTGCCAACCGGGGTACAACTAATGAAAAACTGTTTTTT,CANRGTTNEKLFF
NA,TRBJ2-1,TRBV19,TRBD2,TGTGCCAGTAGTACCCCTAGCGGGCGCTCCTACAATGAGCAGTTCTTC,CASSTPSGRSYNEQFF
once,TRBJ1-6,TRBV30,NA,TGTGCCTGGGCCGGGGTCCACGGTACACCCCTCCACTTT,CAWAGVHGTPLHF
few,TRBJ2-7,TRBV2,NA,TGTGCCACCCTCCGGGACGGTGATTACGAGCAGTACTTC,CATLRDGDYEQYF
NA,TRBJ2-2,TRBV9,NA,TGTGCCAGCAGCGTCGGGACGACCTCGAACACCGGGGAGCTGTTTTTT,CASSVGTTSNTGELFF
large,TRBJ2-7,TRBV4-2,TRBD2,TGTGCCAGCAGCCAAGCTCGGGAGGGGGGATACGAGCAGTACTTC,CASSQAREGGYEQYF
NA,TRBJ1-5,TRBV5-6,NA,TGTGCCAGCAGCTTTGGGACCGGTTATCAGCCCCAGCATTTT,CASSFGTGYQPQHF
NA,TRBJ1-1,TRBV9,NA,TGTGCCAGCAGCGTAGCTCAGGGGACTGAAGCTTTCTTT,CASSVAQGTEAFF
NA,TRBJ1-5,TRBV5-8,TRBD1,TGTGCCAGCAGCCAAGGACAGGGCTGGCAGCCCCAGCATTTT,CASSQGQGWQPQHF
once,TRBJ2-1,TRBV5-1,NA,TGCGCCAGCAGCTTGGCTCTTAGCGCCAATGAGCAGTTCTTC,CASSLALSANEQFF
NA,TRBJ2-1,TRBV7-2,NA,TGTGCCAGCAACCTGGACTCCTACAATGAGCAGTTCTTC,CASNLDSYNEQFF
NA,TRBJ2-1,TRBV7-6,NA,TGTGCCAGCAGCTTGAACAGGGATGAGCAGTTCTTC,CASSLNRDEQFF
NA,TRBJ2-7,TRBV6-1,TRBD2,TGTGCCAGCAGTGAACGAAGCGGGAATTACGAGCAGTACTTC,CASSERSGNYEQYF
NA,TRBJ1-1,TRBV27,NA,TGTGCCAGCAGTCCATGGGGGTCAGGGCAGGAAGCTTTCTTT,CASSPWGSGQEAFF
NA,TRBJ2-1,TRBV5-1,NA,TGCGCCAGCAGCGAGGCGGGCTCCTACAATGAGCAGTTCTTC,CASSEAGSYNEQFF
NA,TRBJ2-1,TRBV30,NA,TGTGCCTGGAGTTCTCCCTTATCCGACCCATTTTACAATGAGCAGTTCTTC,CAWSSPLSDPFYNEQFF